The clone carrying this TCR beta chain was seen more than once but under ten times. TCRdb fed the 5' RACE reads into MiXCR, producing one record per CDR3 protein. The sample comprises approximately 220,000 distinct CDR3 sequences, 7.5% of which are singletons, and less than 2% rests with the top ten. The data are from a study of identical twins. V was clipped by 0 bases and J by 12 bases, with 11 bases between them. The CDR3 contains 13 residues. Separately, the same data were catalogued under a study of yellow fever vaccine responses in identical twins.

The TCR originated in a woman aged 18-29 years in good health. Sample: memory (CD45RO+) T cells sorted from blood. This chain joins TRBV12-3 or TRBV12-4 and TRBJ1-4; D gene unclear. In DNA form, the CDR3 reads TGTGCCAGCAGTTTAGCGGAGGGAATCCAACTGTTTTTT. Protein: CASSLAEGIQLFF.